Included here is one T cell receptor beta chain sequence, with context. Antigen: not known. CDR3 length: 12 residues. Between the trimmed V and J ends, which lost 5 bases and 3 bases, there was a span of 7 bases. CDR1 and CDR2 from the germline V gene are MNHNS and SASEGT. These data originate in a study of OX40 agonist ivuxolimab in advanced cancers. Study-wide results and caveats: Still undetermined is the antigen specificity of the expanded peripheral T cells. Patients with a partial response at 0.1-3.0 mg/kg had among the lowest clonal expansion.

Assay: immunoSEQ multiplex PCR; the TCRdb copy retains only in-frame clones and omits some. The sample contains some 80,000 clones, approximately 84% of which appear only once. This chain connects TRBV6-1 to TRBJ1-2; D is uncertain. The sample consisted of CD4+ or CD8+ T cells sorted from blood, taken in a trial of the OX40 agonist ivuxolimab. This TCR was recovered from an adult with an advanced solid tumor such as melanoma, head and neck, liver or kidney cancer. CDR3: CASSPWDYGYTF. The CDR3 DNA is TGTGCCAGCAGTCCCTGGGACTATGGCTACACCTTC.